These 21 T cell receptor beta chains were sequenced from one sample in a study of shared clonotypes between healthy human individuals (dated by TCRdb to 2020 to 2022). CD8 naive samples were CD45RO-negative cells positively selected for CCR7, giving a CD45RA+CCR7+ population that excluded TemRA cells. Library construction relied on the immunoSEQ multiplex PCR assay. The immuneACCESS repertoire file appears here via TCRdb, limited to in-frame rearrangements. These files lack a portion of the clones; in checked studies, under half of the deficit traces to unresolved V genes, and the cause of the others is not known. The sample yields roughly 850,000 clones; 96% were counted once. The ten largest account for around 0.21% of the sample. The sample comprised naive CD8+ T cells sorted from blood. The cell subset or site label for this specimen denotes: CD45RA+CCR7+. Every receptor here comes from a man aged 30 to 39 in good health.

The rearrangement links TRBV6-5 to TRBJ2-2; TRBD2 agrees at 9 bases. Unmatched junction bases numbered 3, after V lost 10 bases and J lost 6 bases. CDR3 length equals 12 residues. Germline values: CDR1 MNHEY, CDR2 SVGAGI. As DNA, the CDR3 is TGTGCCACGGTAGCGGGAGCCGGGGAGCTGTTTTTT. It codes for CATVAGAGELFF.

The chain carries TRBV5-4 and TRBJ2-3; 11 bases map to TRBD2. Trimming removed 5 bases from V and 5 bases from J; junction bases left unmatched: 7. CDR1 and CDR2 from the germline V gene are SGHNT and YYREEE (reference sequence). The CDR3 loop spans 15 amino acids. The CDR3 loop is CASRTLAGDGDTQYF. CDR3 DNA sequence: TGTGCCAGCAGAACACTAGCGGGAGACGGAGATACGCAGTATTTT.

The chain is built from TRBV10-2 and TRBJ2-3, with 7 bases identical to TRBD2. Germline-derived CDR1 and CDR2 are WSHSY and SAAADI. The CDR3 is 17 residues long. V dropped 6 bases and J dropped 4; count of bases not matched to a gene: 16. CDR3 sequence reads: CASRDPAAREKADTQYF. The CDR3 DNA reads TGCGCCAGCAGGGACCCAGCGGCGCGGGAGAAAGCAGATACGCAGTATTTT.

The chain joins TRBV11-3 to TRBJ2-3; the D gene is possibly TRBD2 (5 bases). V was trimmed by 5 bases and J by 0 bases, leaving 15 bases between them. The CDR3 contains 16 residues. CDR1 and CDR2 from the germline V gene are SGHNT and YENEEA. Here the CDR3 DNA reads TGTGCCAGCAGCCCCAAGGAAAGCGGAAGCACAGATACGCAGTATTTT. Translating it yields CASSPKESGSTDTQYF.

This chain connects TRBV4-2 to TRBJ2-2; D is possibly TRBD2 (5 bases). This CDR3 has 16 amino acids. Germline-derived CDR1 and CDR2 are LGHNA and YNFKEQ. V lost 2 bases to trimming and J lost 3 bases, with 13 bases between them. The CDR3 is CASSQSGVSDTGELFF. In nucleotides, the CDR3 is TGTGCCAGCAGCCAAAGCGGTGTTAGCGACACCGGGGAGCTGTTTTTT.

A note on this clone: This sample also contains other DNA sequences that code for the same CDR3. V and J are TRBV7-7 and TRBJ2-7; D is uncertain. This CDR3 spans 14 amino acids. Germline V CDR1 and CDR2: SSHAT, FNYEAQ (reference sequence). The V end was cut by 1 base, the J end by 0 bases, with 7 bases between. The CDR3 nucleotides read TGTGCCAGCAGCTTAGGTGATGACTCCTACGAGCAGTACTTC. Its translation is CASSLGDDSYEQYF.

This chain connects TRBV7-8 to TRBJ1-1, with TRBD1 identical over 9 bases. The V and J ends lost 5 bases and 11 bases, in that order; junction bases with no gene match: 21. CDR3 length: 17 amino acids. Germline V gene sequence: CDR1 SGHVS, CDR2 FQNEAQ. This chain's CDR3 is CASSVSRDRVLMYSAFF. Written as DNA, the CDR3 is TGTGCCAGCAGCGTAAGCCGGGACAGGGTGCTGATGTATTCGGCTTTCTTT.

The chain uses TRBV15 and TRBJ2-5, with D perhaps matching TRBD1 or TRBD2 (5 bases each). Germline V gene lookup returns CDR1 LNHNV and CDR2 YYDKDF (reference sequence). V lost 0 bases and J 9 bases, leaving 8 bases between the germline ends. This CDR3 comprises 12 residues. For the CDR3, the DNA is TGTGCCACCAGCAGAGAGGGGACCCCCCAGTACTTC. This sequence encodes CATSREGTPQYF.

Remarks on this clone: A junction boundary mismatches the germline segment, possibly from a read error. V gene TRBV7-3 combines with J gene TRBJ2-3, with 8 bases that match TRBD2. Germline V CDR1 and CDR2: SGHTA, FQGTGA. This CDR3 is built from 16 residues. CDR3 amino acids: CASSKGTRGDTDMQYF. The DNA of the CDR3 is TGTGCCAGCAGCAAAGGGACTAGAGGCGACACAGATATGCAGTATTTT. Filled out from reference TRBV7-3 and TRBJ2-3, the complete variable domain reads GAGVSQTPSNKVTEKGKYVELRCDPISGHTALYWYRQSLGQGPEFLIYFQGTGAADDSGLPNDRFFAVRPEGSVSTLKIQRTERGDSAVYLCASSKGTRGDTDMQYFGPGTRLTVL.

The CDR3 region is CASSSWLGTSGYYEQYF. The CDR3 DNA sequence: TGTGCCAGCAGCTCCTGGCTGGGGACTAGCGGATACTACGAGCAGTACTTC. The chain joins TRBV7-9 to TRBJ2-7; TRBD2 matches at 11 bases. The CDR3 has 17 residues. In germline, CDR1 is SEHNR, CDR2 FQNEAQ (reference sequence). Unmatched junction bases numbered 11, after V lost 4 bases and J lost 3 bases.

The chain has TRBV28 and TRBJ2-7; tentatively, D is TRBD1 or TRBD2 (5 bases each). The CDR3 contains 14 residues. The V and J ends lost 5 bases and 3 bases respectively, with 14 bases between them. The germline V gene has CDR1 MDHEN and CDR2 SYDVKM. The CDR3 spells CASSPAWGNYEQYF. DNA for the CDR3: TGTGCCAGCAGTCCGGCTTGGGGGAACTACGAGCAGTACTTC.

The V and J genes are TRBV5-4 and TRBJ2-7; 7 bases fit TRBD2. Germline V gene data show CDR1 as SGHNT and CDR2 as YYREEE (reference sequence). With 4 bases clipped from V and 1 base from J, the junction kept 8 bases outside the gene matches. This CDR3 contains 15 residues. The CDR3 nucleotides read TGTGCCAGCAGCGGGAGGGACGGAGAATCCTACGAGCAGTACTTC. The encoded protein is CASSGRDGESYEQYF.

In its sample, this clone was seen once. CDR3 bases: TGTGCCAGCAGCTTGACGGGGTTGTGGGAGACAGGGCAAGATGAAAAACTGTTTTTT. Residues: CASSLTGLWETGQDEKLFF. This rearrangement joins TRBV11-2 to TRBJ1-4, with 7 bases that match TRBD1. The CDR3 totals 19 residues. Trimming took 3 bases from V and 6 from J; bases not matched to a gene: 19. Looked up from germline, CDR1 is SGHAT and CDR2 is FQNNGV.

The chain carries TRBV4-1 and TRBJ2-7, with D unclear. In germline, CDR1 is MGHRA, CDR2 YSYEKL. The CDR3 runs 13 residues. Deletions cut 4 bases from V and 6 bases from J, with 13 bases between. The CDR3 spells CASSPKSGLEQYF. In DNA, the CDR3 is TGCGCCAGCAGCCCAAAATCCGGGCTCGAGCAGTACTTC.

Notes on this clone: At one boundary the junction diverges from the germline segment, which might be a read error. V and J are TRBV30 and TRBJ1-2; D gene ambiguous. The germline gives CDR1 GTSNPN, CDR2 SVGIG (reference sequence). The CDR3 is 11 residues long. The CDR3 is CAWSVTQELDF. CDR3 in DNA: TGTGCCTGGAGTGTTACCCAGGAGCTTGATTTC.

CDR3 loop: CASSHLAGRYEQYF. The CDR3 DNA reads TGCGCCAGCAGCCACCTGGCAGGGCGCTACGAGCAGTACTTC. The gene calls are TRBV4-1 and TRBJ2-7; tentatively, D is TRBD1 (5 bases). Germline V CDR1 and CDR2: MGHRA, YSYEKL. Trimming took off 3 bases at V and 3 bases at J, with 12 bases between the two ends. This CDR3 is built from 14 residues.

Regarding this clone: At the DNA level, this CDR3 is encoded by other sequences in the same sample as well. The chain is built from TRBV28 and TRBJ2-7, with unresolved D. CDR3 length: 12 residues. The V gene's germline CDR1 is MDHEN and CDR2 SYDVKM. Trimming took off 5 bases at V and 3 bases at J, with 8 bases between the two ends. CDR3 nucleotides: TGTGCCAGCAGTCTACTAAGCTACGAGCAGTACTTC. This encodes CASSLLSYEQYF.

This chain joins TRBV5-6 and TRBJ2-1; D ambiguous. Trimming left V 3 bases short and J 3 bases short, with 16 bases between. CDR3 length: 16 amino acids. Germline loops: CDR1 SGHDT, CDR2 YYEEEE. CDR3 in amino acids: CASSSSLISVYNEQFF. The CDR3 region has the DNA TGTGCCAGCAGCTCCTCTCTAATATCAGTCTACAATGAGCAGTTCTTC.

The genes are TRBV28 and TRBJ2-7, with D possibly matching TRBD2 (6 bases). Germline V gene sequence: CDR1 MDHEN, CDR2 SYDVKM. This CDR3 has 13 amino acids. With 6 bases removed from V and 4 bases from J, the gap between germline ends came to 13 bases. CDR3 DNA: TGTGCCAGCAGCCTACGAGGGAGGTACGAGCAGTACTTC. Amino acids: CASSLRGRYEQYF.

The rearrangement links TRBV11-2 to TRBJ2-3; a weak D match, TRBD2 (6 bases). V lost 2 bases and J lost 3, with 12 bases in between. Germline CDR1 and CDR2: SGHAT and FQNNGV. CDR3 length equals 15 residues. The CDR3 sequence: CASSLWEEETDTQYF. CDR3 nucleotide sequence: TGTGCCAGCAGCTTATGGGAGGAGGAGACAGATACGCAGTATTTT.

J is TRBJ2-7 and V is TRBV28; 12 bases agree with TRBD2. Germline loops: CDR1 MDHEN, CDR2 SYDVKM. Trimming at V came to 8 bases and at J to 2 bases, leaving 10 bases not matched to a gene. The CDR3 is 16 residues long. CDR3 nucleotides: TGTGCCAGCGGATCCCTAGCGGGAGGGGACCCCTACGAGCAGTACTTC. This gives the protein CASGSLAGGDPYEQYF. Combining the CDR3 with reference TRBV28 and TRBJ2-7 gives the whole variable domain DVKVTQSSRYLVKRTGEKVFLECVQDMDHENMFWYRQDPGLGLRLIYFSYDVKMKEKGDIPEGYSVSREKKERFSLILESASTNQTSMYLCASGSLAGGDPYEQYFGPGTRLTVT.